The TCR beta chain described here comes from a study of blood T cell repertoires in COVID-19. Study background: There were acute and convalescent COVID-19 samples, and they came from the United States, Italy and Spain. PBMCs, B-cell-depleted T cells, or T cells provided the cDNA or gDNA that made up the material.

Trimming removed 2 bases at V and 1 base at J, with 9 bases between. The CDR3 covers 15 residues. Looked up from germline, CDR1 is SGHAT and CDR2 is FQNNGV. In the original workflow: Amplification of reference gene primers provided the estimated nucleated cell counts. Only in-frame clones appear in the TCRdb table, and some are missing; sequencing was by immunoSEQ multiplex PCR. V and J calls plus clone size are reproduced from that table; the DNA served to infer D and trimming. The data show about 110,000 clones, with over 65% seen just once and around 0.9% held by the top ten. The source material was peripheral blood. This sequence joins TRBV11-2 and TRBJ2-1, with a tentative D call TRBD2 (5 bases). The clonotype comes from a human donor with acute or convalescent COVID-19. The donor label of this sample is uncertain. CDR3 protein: CASSLLASSYNEQFF. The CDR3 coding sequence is TGTGCCAGCAGCTTACTAGCCTCTTCCTACAATGAGCAGTTCTTC.